This TCR beta chain was sequenced in a study of PD-L1 blockade in urothelial cancer. On the study more broadly: Samples of blood were analyzed 3 weeks (second dose) and 6 weeks after treatment start.

As regards this clone: Because the CDR3's place on the DNA is in doubt, the DNA is left out and the CDR3 is given as listed by TCRdb.

Measured with immunoSEQ multiplex PCR; TCRdb has only the in-frame clones, and not every one. This sample has about 39,000 clones; 80% to 90% occur once, and the top ten carry around 1.8%. CDR1 is LNHDA, CDR2 SQIVND, per germline (reference sequence). The CDR3 region is 16 residues in length, termini included. The origin of this receptor is a man aged 60-69 years with urothelial cancer. This sequence joins TRBV19 and TRBJ1-5. The material sequenced was PBMCs, taken around atezolizumab (anti-PD-L1) treatment. The CDR3: CASTSVGGRSNQPQHF.